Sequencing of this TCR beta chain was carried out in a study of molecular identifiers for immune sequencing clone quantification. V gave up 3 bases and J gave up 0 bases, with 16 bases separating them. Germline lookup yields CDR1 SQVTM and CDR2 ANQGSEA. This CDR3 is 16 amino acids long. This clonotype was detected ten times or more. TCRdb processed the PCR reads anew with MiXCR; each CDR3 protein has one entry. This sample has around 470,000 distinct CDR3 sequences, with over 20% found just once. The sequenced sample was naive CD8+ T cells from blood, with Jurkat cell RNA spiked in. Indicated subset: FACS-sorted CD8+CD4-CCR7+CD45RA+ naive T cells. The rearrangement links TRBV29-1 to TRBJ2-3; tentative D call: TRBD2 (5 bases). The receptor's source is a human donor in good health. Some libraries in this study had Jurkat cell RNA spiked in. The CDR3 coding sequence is TGCAGCGTTGATACGAGGGCAGCCACTAGCACAGATACGCAGTATTTT. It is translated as CSVDTRAATSTDTQYF.